The TCR beta chain under discussion was sequenced for a study of T-cell reconstitution after alpha-beta-depleted transplantation in children. This clonotype was counted only a few times. Researchers prepared the TCRbeta library using unique molecular identifiers, the study reports. A single record per CDR3 protein comes from TCRdb applying MiXCR to the PCR reads. This sample has around 400,000 distinct CDR3 sequences, with about a tenth found just once. V lost 1 base and J lost 6, with 16 bases in between. Germline V lookup: CDR1 SEHNR, CDR2 FQNEAQ (reference sequence). The CDR3 is made up of 15 amino acids.

The sample consisted of PBMCs from the stem cell graft donor, taken from the stem cell graft. The chain links TRBV7-9 to TRBJ2-7; D assignment may be TRBD1 or TRBD2 (6 bases each). The origin of this receptor is a human donor who donated a stem cell graft to a child with acute myeloid leukemia. The CDR3 spells CASSLGNTGGFEQYF. The CDR3 DNA follows: TGTGCCAGCAGCTTAGGCAATACCGGGGGCTTCGAGCAGTACTTC.